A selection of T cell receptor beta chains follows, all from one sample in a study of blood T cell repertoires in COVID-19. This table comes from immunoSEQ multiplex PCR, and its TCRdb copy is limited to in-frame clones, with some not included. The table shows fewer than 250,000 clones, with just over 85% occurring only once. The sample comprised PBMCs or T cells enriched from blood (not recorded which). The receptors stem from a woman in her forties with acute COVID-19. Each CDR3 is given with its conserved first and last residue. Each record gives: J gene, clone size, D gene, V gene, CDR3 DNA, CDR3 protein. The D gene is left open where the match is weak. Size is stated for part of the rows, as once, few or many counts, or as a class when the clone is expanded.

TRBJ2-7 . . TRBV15 TGTGCCACCAGCAGAGATGCAAGCCCGGTCTCGGCCTACGAGCAGTACTTC CATSRDASPVSAYEQYF
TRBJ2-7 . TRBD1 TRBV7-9 TGTGCCAGCAGCTCCCGGGACAGCTCCTACGAGCAGTACTTC CASSSRDSSYEQYF
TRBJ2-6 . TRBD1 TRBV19 TGTGCCAGTAGTCTACAGGGGATCTCTGGGGCCAACGTCCTGACTTTC CASSLQGISGANVLTF
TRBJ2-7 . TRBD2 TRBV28 TGTGCCAGCAGTCCGAGACTAGCGCGGGCCCTTGGCTCCTACGAGCAGTACTTC CASSPRLARALGSYEQYF
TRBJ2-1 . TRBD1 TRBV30 TGTGCCTGGACCCCAGGACAGGTAAATGAGCAGTTCTTC CAWTPGQVNEQFF
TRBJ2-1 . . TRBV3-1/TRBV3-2 TGTGCCAGCAGCCAAGGAGCGAGAAAGCAGTTCTTC CASSQGARKQFF
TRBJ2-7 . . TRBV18 TGTGCCAGCTCACCACCCCGGGGTGGCACCTACGAGCAGTACTTC CASSPPRGGTYEQYF
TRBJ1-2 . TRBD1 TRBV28 TGTGCCAGCCTTTCCATGCTCGGGACAGTCTATGGCTACACCTTC CASLSMLGTVYGYTF
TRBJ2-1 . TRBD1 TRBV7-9 TGTGCCAGCAGCCTCCGGGACAGGGGGCCCTCGAGCTCCTACAATGAGCAGTTCTTC CASSLRDRGPSSSYNEQFF
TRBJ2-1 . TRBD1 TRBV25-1 TGTGCCAGCCAGCCCAGGGGGTCCGACAATGAGCAGTTCTTC CASQPRGSDNEQFF
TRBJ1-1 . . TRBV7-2 TGTGCCACCACAGCTTATGGAGGGTCAGGGAACGCTTTCTTT CATTAYGGSGNAFF
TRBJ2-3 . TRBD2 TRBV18 TGTGCCAGCTCAACGGGGGGTAGCACAGATACGCAGTATTTT CASSTGGSTDTQYF
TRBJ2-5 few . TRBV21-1 TGTGCCAGCAGCAAAACCACGGAGGAGGAGACCCAGTACTTC CASSKTTEEETQYF
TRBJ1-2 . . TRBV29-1 TGCAGCGTTGAGCGGGCAGGCAGGACCTATGGCTACACCTTC CSVERAGRTYGYTF
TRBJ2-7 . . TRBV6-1 TGTGCCAGCAGTGAATTAACAGGTTGGCAGTACTTC CASSELTGWQYF
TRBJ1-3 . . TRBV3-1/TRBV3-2 TGTGCCAGCAGCCCGACAGTCTCTGGAAACACCATATATTTT CASSPTVSGNTIYF
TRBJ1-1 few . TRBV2 TGTGCCAGCAGGAGGGAGACTGAAGCTTTCTTT CASRRETEAFF
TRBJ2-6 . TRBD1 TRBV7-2 TGTGCCAGCAGCTCGGGGACAGGGTTAATCTCTGGGGCCAACGTCCTGACTTTC CASSSGTGLISGANVLTF
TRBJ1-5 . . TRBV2 TGTGCCAGCAGTGAGATGGGCGTCAATCAGCCCCAGCATTTT CASSEMGVNQPQHF
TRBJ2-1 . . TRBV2 TGTGCCAGCAACCAAAGGGGATTCGAGGAGCAGTTCTTC CASNQRGFEEQFF
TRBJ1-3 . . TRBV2 TGTGCCAGCAAGGGGTTTCCCTCTGGAAACACCATATATTTT CASKGFPSGNTIYF
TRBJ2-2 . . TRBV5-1 TGCGCCAGCAGCTTGGGCAACAACGCCGGGGAGCTGTTTTTT CASSLGNNAGELFF
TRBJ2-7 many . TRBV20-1 TGCAGTGCCCTAGAAAGCTACGAGCAGTACTTC CSALESYEQYF
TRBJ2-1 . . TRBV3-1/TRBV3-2 TGTGCCAGCAGCCAAGGAAGCGGTTACAATGAGCAGTTCTTC CASSQGSGYNEQFF
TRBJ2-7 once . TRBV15 TGTGCCACCAGCAGAGATCTTCCGTTAGCCTACGAGCAGTACTTC CATSRDLPLAYEQYF
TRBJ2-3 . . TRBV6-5 TGTGCCAGCTTTCAGGGGCGCCCAGATACGCAGTATTTT CASFQGRPDTQYF
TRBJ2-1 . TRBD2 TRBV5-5 TGTGCCAGCAGCTTGAGGCTAGCGGGAGGGCCCAGCTACAATGAGCAGTTCTTC CASSLRLAGGPSYNEQFF
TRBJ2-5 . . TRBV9 TGTGCCAGCAGCGGAGGGGTGGGGGCAGAGACCCAGTACTTC CASSGGVGAETQYF
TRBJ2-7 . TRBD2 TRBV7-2 TGTGCCAGCAGCTTGGCGGGAGGGACCTACGAGCAGTACTTC CASSLAGGTYEQYF
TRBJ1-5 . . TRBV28 TGTGCCAGCAGTTCCGCCCAGGGGCATCAGCCCCAGCATTTT CASSSAQGHQPQHF
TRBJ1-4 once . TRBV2 TGTGCCAGTTTGGGGCCTGGAGATGAAAAACTGTTTTTT CASLGPGDEKLFF
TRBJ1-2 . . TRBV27 TGTGCCAGCAGTTTATCGGCGGAAGACGGCTACACCTTC CASSLSAEDGYTF
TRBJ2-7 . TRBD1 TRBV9 TGTGCCAGCAGCGTAGGGGACAGGAACTACGAGCAGTACTTC CASSVGDRNYEQYF
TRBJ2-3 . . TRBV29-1 TGCAGCGTTGTAGCGGGCACAGATACGCAGTATTTT CSVVAGTDTQYF
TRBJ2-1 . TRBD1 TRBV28 TGTGCCAGCAGTATCTTCGACAGGGGGGGCAATGAGCAGTTCTTC CASSIFDRGGNEQFF
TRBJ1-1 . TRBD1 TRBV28 TGTGCCAGCAGTCCCGCGGGACAGGGGTCCACTGAAGCTTTCTTT CASSPAGQGSTEAFF
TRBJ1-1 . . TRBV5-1 TGCGCCAGCAGCTTGGGCAGGGTTGGGAACACTGAAGCTTTCTTT CASSLGRVGNTEAFF
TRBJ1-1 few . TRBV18 TGTGCCAGCTCAACACAGGGAGGTAAAGCTTTCTTT CASSTQGGKAFF
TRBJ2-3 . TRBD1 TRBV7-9 TGTGCCAGCAGCTTATGGGACAGGCAAACAGATACGCAGTATTTT CASSLWDRQTDTQYF
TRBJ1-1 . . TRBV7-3 TGTGCCAGCAGCTTATCCTCCGGGGGGAGGCCTGAAGCTTTCTTT CASSLSSGGRPEAFF
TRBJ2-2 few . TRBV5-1 TGCGCCAGCAGCTTGGGGGGCAACACCGGGGAGCTGTTTTTT CASSLGGNTGELFF
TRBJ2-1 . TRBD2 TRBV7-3 TGTGCCAGCAGCCCCTCGGGCGGGAGAAATGAGCAGTTCTTC CASSPSGGRNEQFF
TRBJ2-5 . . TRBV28 TGTGCCAGCAGGGCGTTAGGGGTCTCTTACTTC CASRALGVSYF
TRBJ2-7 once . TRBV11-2 TGTGCCAGCAGCTTAGATACGGGATCCTACGAGCAGTACTTC CASSLDTGSYEQYF
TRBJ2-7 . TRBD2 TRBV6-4 TGTGCCAGCTCCCAGGGACTAGCGGGAGTGGAAGAGCAGTACTTC CASSQGLAGVEEQYF
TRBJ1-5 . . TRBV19 TGTGCCAGTAGTGCGCCGGGGGGCCTCAATCAGCCCCAGCATTTT CASSAPGGLNQPQHF
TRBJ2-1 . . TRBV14 TGTGCCAGCAGCCCCTTGGGGCCAGGGTACAATGAGCAGTTCTTC CASSPLGPGYNEQFF
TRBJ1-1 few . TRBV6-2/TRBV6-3 TGTGCCAGCAGTTACTCGGACAGTATGAACACTGAAGCTTTCTTT CASSYSDSMNTEAFF
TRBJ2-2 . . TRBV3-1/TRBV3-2 TGTGCCAGCAGCCAACGAGACACCGGGGAGCTGTTTTTT CASSQRDTGELFF
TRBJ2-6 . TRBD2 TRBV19 TGTGCCAGTAGTCCGACTAGCGGGAGCCGTGGGGCCAACGTCCTGACTTTC CASSPTSGSRGANVLTF
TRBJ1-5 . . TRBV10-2 TGCGCCAGCAGTGAAGCGGGGGCAAGTCAGCCCCAGCATTTT CASSEAGASQPQHF
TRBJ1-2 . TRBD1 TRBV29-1 TGCAGCGCCAGGGGACAGTCGGGATATGGCTACACCTTC CSARGQSGYGYTF
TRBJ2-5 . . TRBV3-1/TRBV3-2 TGTGCCAGCAGCCAAGAGGGTATCGGGGGAGAGACCCAGTACTTC CASSQEGIGGETQYF